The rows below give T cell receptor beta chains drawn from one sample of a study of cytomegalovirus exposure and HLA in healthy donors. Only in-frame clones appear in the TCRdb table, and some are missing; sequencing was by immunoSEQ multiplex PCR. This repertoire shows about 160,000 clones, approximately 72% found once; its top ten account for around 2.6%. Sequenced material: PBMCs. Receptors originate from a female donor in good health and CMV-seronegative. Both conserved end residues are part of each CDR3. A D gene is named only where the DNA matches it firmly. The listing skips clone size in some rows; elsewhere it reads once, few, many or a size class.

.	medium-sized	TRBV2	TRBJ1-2	TGTGCCAGCAGACGGACAAACTATGGCTACACCTTC	CASRRTNYGYTF
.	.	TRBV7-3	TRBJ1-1	TGTGCCAGCAGCTTAACCGGAGGGGACACTGAAGCTTTCTTT	CASSLTGGDTEAFF
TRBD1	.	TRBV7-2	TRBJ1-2	TGTGCCAGCAGCTTAGCGCGGACAGGGGATTGGGGCTACACCTTC	CASSLARTGDWGYTF
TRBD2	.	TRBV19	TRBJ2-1	TGTGCCAGTAGTAGTTATACTAGCGCCTCCTACAATGAGCAGTTCTTC	CASSSYTSASYNEQFF
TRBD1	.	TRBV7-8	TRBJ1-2	TGTGCCAGCAGCCCCAATCTAGACAGGGCCCCTACCTTT	CASSPNLDRAPTF
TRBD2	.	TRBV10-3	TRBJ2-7	TGTGCCATCGGCGGCCTAGCGGGAGGCTACGAGCAGTACTTC	CAIGGLAGGYEQYF
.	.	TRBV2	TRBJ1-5	TGTGCCAGCCGCCTCTCAGGCCACCAGCATTTT	CASRLSGHQHF
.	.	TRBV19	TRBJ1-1	TGTGCCAGTAGTATAGGGTCGGGGGGTGCCACTGAAGCTTTCTTT	CASSIGSGGATEAFF
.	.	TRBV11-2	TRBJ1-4	TGTGCCAGCGGACCGGGGATCGGTAGGGAAAAACTGTTTTTT	CASGPGIGREKLFF
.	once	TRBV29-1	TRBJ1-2	TGCAGCGTTGAGCCCCACGGGGGAAGGGACTATGGCTACACCTTC	CSVEPHGGRDYGYTF
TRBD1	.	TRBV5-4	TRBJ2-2	TGTGCCAGCAGCGTCGGACAGGGGACGACCGGGGAGCTGTTTTTT	CASSVGQGTTGELFF
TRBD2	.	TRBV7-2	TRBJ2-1	TGTGCCAGCAGCCCAGGTGGCGGGGGGGGATACAATGAGCAGTTCTTC	CASSPGGGGGYNEQFF
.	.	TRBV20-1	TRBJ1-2	TGCAGTGCTAGTGGAGGGCATGGCTACACCTTC	CSASGGHGYTF
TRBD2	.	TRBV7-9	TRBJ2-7	TGTGCCAGCAGCTTAACACTAGCGGGAGGTGCGTCCTACGAGCAGTACTTC	CASSLTLAGGASYEQYF
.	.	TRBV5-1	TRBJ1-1	TGCGCCAGCAGCGACCCAGGGTCCACTGAAGCTTTCTTT	CASSDPGSTEAFF
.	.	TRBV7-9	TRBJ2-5	TGTGCCAGCAGCTTTCCCCTCACGGCGGCGCAAGTGGAGACCCAGTACTTC	CASSFPLTAAQVETQYF
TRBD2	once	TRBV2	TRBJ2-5	TGTGCCAGCAGTTCCCTAGCGGGGGGCCAAGAGACCCAGTACTTC	CASSSLAGGQETQYF
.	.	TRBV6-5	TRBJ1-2	TGTGCCAGCAGCCGGGGAGGGGGGAACTATGGCTACACCTTC	CASSRGGGNYGYTF
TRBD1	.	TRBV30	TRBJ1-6	TGTGCCTGGGACAGGGTAAATTCACCCCTCCACTTT	CAWDRVNSPLHF
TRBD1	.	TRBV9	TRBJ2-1	TGTGCCAGCACCGAGGACAGGGGGGGTAGGAATGAGCAGTTCTTC	CASTEDRGGRNEQFF
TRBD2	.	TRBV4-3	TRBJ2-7	TGCGCCAGCAGCCTTGGGCTTGGTAGCGGGGGTTACGAGCAGTACTTC	CASSLGLGSGGYEQYF
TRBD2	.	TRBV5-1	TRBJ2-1	TGCGCCAGCAGCTTGGGCGGGACTAGCGGAAACAATGAGCAGTTCTTC	CASSLGGTSGNNEQFF
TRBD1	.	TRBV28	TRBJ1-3	TGTGCCAGCAGCCGACAGACAGGGTTCTCTGGAAACACCATATATTTT	CASSRQTGFSGNTIYF
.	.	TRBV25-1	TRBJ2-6	TGTGCCAGCAGTGACCCCGGCTCTGGGGCCAACGTCCTGACTTTC	CASSDPGSGANVLTF
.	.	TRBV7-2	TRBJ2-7	TGTGCCAGCAGCCCCCCCAACGGGAGAACCTACGAGCAGTACTTC	CASSPPNGRTYEQYF
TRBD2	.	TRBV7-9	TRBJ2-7	TGTGCCAGCAGCTTAGTCTTTCTCGGGAGGGCCGAGCGGGAGCAGTACTTC	CASSLVFLGRAEREQYF
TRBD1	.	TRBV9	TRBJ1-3	TGTGCCAGCAGCCCACAAGCCGGGACAGGGATCTCTGGAAACACCATATATTTT	CASSPQAGTGISGNTIYF
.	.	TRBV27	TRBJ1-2	TGTGCCAGCAGCGACACAGGGAACTATGGCTACACCTTC	CASSDTGNYGYTF
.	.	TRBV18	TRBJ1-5	TGTGCCAGCTCACCAGGGCAGGATAGCAATCAGCCCCAGCATTTT	CASSPGQDSNQPQHF
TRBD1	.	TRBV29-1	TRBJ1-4	TGCAGCGTTGGGGGGACAGGGGGAGCTAATGAAAAACTGTTTTTT	CSVGGTGGANEKLFF
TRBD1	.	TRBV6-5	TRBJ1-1	TGTGCCAGCAGGCGACAGGGACCCCCCTCAGAAGCTTTCTTT	CASRRQGPPSEAFF
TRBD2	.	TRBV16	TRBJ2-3	TGTGCCAGCAGCCAATCGACTAGCGGTTTCACAGATACGCAGTATTTT	CASSQSTSGFTDTQYF
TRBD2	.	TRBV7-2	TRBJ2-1	TGTGCCAGCAGCTTATGGCGGGGGGGATACAATGAGCAGTTCTTC	CASSLWRGGYNEQFF
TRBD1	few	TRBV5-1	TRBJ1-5	TGCGCCAGCAGCTCGACGGGACAGCGGGATCAGCCCCAGCATTTT	CASSSTGQRDQPQHF
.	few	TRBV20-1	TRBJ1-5	TGCAGTGCTAGAGATGGCGGGCCCCAGCATTTT	CSARDGGPQHF
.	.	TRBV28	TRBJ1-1	TGTGCCAGCAGTTTTTCGCAGGCGGGCACTGAAGCTTTCTTT	CASSFSQAGTEAFF
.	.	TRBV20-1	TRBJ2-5	TGCAGTGCTAGCGGGACTGAGACCCAGTACTTC	CSASGTETQYF
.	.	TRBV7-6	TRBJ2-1	TGTGCCAGCAGCTTAGCGACTAGAAGTGAGCAGTTCTTC	CASSLATRSEQFF
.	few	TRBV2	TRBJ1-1	TGTGCCAGCAGTGAATTAGAGAACACTGAAGCTTTCTTT	CASSELENTEAFF
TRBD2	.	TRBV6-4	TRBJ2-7	TGTGCCAGCAGCGGTGCTAGCGGGAGGGACGAGCAGTACTTC	CASSGASGRDEQYF